This T cell receptor beta chain emerged from a study of a mutant IDH1 vaccine in newly diagnosed glioma (dated by TCRdb to about 2021). Context from the whole study: Vaccination was initiated 4-6 weeks after radiotherapy alone, or concurrently with temozolomide cycles in the chemotherapy-containing groups. Of the roughly 32 patients who were treated, 62.5% were male and about 40% were female, and the mean age was around 40 years. Before enrollment, most patients had been given radiochemotherapy with temozolomide as standard therapy, while the rest had received either radiotherapy alone or temozolomide alone. The week-35 safety follow-up was designated visit V12, and the week-47 end of study was designated visit V13. Six visits were used for peripheral blood collection: V03 (baseline), V05, V07, V10, V12 and V13. Longitudinal TCRB deep sequencing was done for 20 to 25 treated patients, wherever samples were available for exploratory analyses.

Compared with germline, V lacks 10 bases and J lacks 6 bases; bases without a gene match: 18. The CDR3 goes from the cysteine to the phenylalanine over 17 residues. Of the read, only the CDR3 DNA is kept; its 51 bases are in frame from base 1. CDR1 and CDR2 are read off the germline V gene (reference sequence) as MNHEY and SMNVEV. The library was prepared using the immunoSEQ multiplex PCR assay. Rearranged TCR beta chain sequences were amplified using the hsTCRB Kit according to the manufacturer's protocol. TCRB libraries were sequenced on an Illumina MiSeq. The paper's data handling went like this. Demultiplexing, trimming and gene mapping were performed with the kit vendor's proprietary platform. TCRdb stores this immuneACCESS table with in-frame sequences only. Part of the clones is absent; in the studies checked, under half of the shortfall reflects unresolved V genes, and no reason is known for the rest. V and J calls and clone size are as listed in that table; D and trimming were resolved from the DNA. Recorded for this sample are around 44,000 clones; roughly three quarters of them occurred a single time. More than 6.5% of the sample rests with the top ten.

Concerning this clone itself: Its target antigen remains unknown. Base qualities are not at hand, and no much larger clone is one base apart.

The meaning of the sample's time point label: week 35, safety follow-up. Every vaccine dose consisted of 300 ug of a 20-mer mutant IDH1 peptide in Montanide, administered subcutaneously together with topical imiquimod. Patients were given eight vaccinations, in weeks 1, 3, 5, 7, 11, 15, 19 and 23, which matched visits V03 through V10. Newly diagnosed WHO grade 3 or 4 IDH1-mutant astrocytomas showing loss of nuclear ATRX were present in the donors. The samples were drawn from NOA16, a multicentre, single-arm, open-label phase I trial in Germany that tested a mutant IDH1 peptide vaccine in humans for the first time. Genomic DNA for TCRB sequencing was extracted from EDTA blood using the DNeasy Blood and Tissue Kit. What the authors observed across the whole study: No apparent relationship was observed between pseudoprogression and alterations in the top peripheral T cell clonotypes detected by TCRB sequencing. The authors noted that analyses of patient blood samples could not be reproduced because of sample limitations. Vaccine-induced immune responses across multiple MHC alleles were detected in about 92% of patients. Availability determined which PBMC samples were chosen for TCRB deep sequencing.

The V gene is TRBV27 and the J gene is TRBJ1-5; TRBD1 lines up with 10 middle nucleotides. The source material was PBMCs, sampled from a glioma patient whose treatment included an IDH1 peptide vaccine. This TCR was sampled from a man aged 40-49 years with glioma. The base sequence is TGTGCCACCTATCCTTTTTTCCCGGGACAGGGGTCTCAGCCCCAGCATTTT. The encoded protein is CATYPFFPGQGSQPQHF.